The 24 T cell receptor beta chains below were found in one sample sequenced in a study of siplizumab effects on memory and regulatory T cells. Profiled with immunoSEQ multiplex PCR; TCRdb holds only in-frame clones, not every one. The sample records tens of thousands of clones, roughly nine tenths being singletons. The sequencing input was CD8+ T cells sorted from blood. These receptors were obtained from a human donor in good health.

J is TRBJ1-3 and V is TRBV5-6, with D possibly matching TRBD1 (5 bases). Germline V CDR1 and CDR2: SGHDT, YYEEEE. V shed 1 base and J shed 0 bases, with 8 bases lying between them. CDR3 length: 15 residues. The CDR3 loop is CASSLFGTSGNTIYF. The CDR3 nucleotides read TGTGCCAGCAGCTTGTTTGGGACCTCTGGAAACACCATATATTTT.

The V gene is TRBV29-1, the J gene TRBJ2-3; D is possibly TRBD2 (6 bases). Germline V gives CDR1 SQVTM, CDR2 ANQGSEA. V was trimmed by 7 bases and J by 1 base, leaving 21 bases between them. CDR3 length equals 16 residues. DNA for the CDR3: TGCAGCGCCCGCAGCCCTGCGCGGGACGGCACAGATACGCAGTATTTT. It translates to CSARSPARDGTDTQYF.

CDR3 nucleotide sequence: TGTGCCAGCAGTGAGGGTGACGCCAGCTCCTACGAGCAGTACTTC. Protein product: CASSEGDASSYEQYF. The chain combines TRBV2 with TRBJ2-7, with D unclear. This CDR3 spans 15 amino acids. The germline V gene has CDR1 SNHLY and CDR2 FYNNEI. The germline V and J ends were trimmed by 3 bases and 0 bases, with 12 bases remaining between them.

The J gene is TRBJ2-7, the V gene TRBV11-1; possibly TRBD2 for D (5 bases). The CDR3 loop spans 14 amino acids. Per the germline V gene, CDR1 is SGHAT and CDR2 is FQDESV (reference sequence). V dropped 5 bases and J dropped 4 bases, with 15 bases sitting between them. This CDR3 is CASSIEGIGYEQYF. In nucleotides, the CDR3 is TGTGCCAGCAGCATTGAGGGAATCGGGTACGAGCAGTACTTC.

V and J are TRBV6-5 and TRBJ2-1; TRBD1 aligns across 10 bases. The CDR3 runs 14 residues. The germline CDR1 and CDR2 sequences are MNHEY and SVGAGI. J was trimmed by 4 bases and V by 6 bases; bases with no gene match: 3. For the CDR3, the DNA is TGTGCCAGCAGCGGGACAGGGGAGTACAATGAGCAGTTCTTC. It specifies CASSGTGEYNEQFF.

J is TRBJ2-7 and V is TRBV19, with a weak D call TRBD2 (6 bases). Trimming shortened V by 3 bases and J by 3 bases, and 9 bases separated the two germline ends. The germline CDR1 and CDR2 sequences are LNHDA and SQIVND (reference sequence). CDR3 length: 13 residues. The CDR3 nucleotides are TGTGCCAGTAGTATGTTTAGCGGCTACGAGCAGTACTTC. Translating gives CASSMFSGYEQYF.

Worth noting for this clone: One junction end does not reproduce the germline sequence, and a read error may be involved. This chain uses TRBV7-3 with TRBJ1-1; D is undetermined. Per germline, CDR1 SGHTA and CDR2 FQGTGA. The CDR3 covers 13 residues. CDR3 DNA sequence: TGTGCCAGCAGCCAGACCGGGAACCCTGAAGCTTTCTTT. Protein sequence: CASSQTGNPEAFF.

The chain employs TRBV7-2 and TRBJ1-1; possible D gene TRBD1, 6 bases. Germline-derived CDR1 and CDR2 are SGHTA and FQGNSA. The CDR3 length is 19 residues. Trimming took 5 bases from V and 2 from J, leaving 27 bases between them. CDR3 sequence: CASSQTGLDETGPNTEAFF. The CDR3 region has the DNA TGTGCCAGCAGCCAAACAGGTTTGGACGAGACAGGACCAAACACTGAAGCTTTCTTT.

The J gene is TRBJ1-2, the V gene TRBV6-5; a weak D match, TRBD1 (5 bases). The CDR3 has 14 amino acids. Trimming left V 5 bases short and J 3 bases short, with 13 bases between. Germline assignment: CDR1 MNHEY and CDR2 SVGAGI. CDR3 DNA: TGTGCCAGCAGTACAGGAATGATCGACTATGGCTACACCTTC. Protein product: CASSTGMIDYGYTF.

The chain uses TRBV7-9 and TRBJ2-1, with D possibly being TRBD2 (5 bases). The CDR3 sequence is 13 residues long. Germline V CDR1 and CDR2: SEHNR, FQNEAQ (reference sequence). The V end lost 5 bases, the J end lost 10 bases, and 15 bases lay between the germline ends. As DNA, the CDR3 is TGTGCCAGCAGCCCAGAGGAGGAAAACGAGCAGTTCTTC. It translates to CASSPEEENEQFF.

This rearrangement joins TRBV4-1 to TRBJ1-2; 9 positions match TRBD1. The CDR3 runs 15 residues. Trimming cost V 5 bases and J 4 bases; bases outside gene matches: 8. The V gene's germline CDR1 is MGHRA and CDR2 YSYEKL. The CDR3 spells CASSGGGQGSYGYTF. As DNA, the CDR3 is TGCGCCAGCAGCGGGGGGGGACAGGGAAGCTATGGCTACACCTTC.

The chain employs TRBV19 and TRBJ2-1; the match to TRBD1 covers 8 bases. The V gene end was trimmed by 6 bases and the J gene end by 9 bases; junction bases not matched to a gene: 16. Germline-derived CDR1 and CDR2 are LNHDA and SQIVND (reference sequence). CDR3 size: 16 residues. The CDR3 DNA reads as TGTGCCAGTAGCCAAACCGGGACAGGCCCAGCCAGTGAGCAGTTCTTC. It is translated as CASSQTGTGPASEQFF.

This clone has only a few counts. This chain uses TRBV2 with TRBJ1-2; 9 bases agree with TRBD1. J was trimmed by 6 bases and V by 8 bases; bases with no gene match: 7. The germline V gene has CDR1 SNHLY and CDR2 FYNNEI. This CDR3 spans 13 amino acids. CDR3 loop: CASSWTGDDGYTF. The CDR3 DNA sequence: TGTGCCAGCTCCTGGACAGGGGATGATGGCTACACCTTC. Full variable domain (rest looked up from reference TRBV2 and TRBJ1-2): EPEVTQTPSHQVTQMGQEVILRCVPISNHLYFYWYRQILGQKVEFLVSFYNNEISEKSEIFDDQFSVERPDGSNFTLKIRSTKLEDSAMYFCASSWTGDDGYTFGSGTRLTVV.

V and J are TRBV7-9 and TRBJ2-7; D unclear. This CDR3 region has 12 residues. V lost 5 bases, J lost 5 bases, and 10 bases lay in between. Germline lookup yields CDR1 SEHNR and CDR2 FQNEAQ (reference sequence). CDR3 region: CASSALVHEQYF. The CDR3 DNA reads TGTGCCAGCAGCGCCCTTGTCCACGAGCAGTACTTC.

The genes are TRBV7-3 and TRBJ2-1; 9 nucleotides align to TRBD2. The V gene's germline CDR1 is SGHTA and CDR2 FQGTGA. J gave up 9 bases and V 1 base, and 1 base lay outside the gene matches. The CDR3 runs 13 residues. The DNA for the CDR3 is TGTGCCAGCAGCTTAAAACTAGCGGGTGAGCAGTTCTTC. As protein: CASSLKLAGEQFF.

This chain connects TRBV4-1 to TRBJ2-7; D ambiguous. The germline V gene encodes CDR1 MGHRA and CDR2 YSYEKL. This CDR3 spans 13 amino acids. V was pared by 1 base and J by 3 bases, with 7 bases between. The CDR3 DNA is TGCGCCAGCAGCCAAGGTGTGGGCTACGAGCAGTACTTC. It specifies CASSQGVGYEQYF.

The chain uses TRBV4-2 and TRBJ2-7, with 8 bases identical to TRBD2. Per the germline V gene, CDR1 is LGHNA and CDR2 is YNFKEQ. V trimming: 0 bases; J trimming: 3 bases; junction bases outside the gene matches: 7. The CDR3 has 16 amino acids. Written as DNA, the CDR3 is TGTGCCAGCAGCCAAGAGTCTAGCGGGTATATCTACGAGCAGTACTTC. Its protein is CASSQESSGYIYEQYF.

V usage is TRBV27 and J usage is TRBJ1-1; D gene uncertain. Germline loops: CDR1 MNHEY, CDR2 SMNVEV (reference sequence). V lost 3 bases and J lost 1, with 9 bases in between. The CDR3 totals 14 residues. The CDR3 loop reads CASSFHSQNTEAFF. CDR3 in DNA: TGTGCCAGCAGTTTTCACAGTCAGAACACTGAAGCTTTCTTT.

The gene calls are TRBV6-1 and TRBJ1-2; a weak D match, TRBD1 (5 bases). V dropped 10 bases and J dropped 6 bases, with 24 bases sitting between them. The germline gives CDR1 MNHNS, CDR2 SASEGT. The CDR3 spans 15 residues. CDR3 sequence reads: CATDNALVGDDGYTF. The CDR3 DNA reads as TGTGCCACCGACAACGCATTAGTGGGGGACGATGGCTACACCTTC.

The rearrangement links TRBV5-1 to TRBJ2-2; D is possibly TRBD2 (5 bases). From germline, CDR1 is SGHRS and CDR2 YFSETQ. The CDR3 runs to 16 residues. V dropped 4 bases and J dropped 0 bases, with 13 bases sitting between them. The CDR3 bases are TGCGCCAGCAGCCTGAACTGGACTCCGAACACCGGGGAGCTGTTTTTT. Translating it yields CASSLNWTPNTGELFF. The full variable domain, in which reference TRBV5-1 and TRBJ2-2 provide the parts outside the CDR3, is KAGVTQTPRYLIKTRGQQVTLSCSPISGHRSVSWYQQTPGQGLQFLFEYFSETQRNKGNFPGRFSGRQFSNSRSEMNVSTLELGDSALYLCASSLNWTPNTGELFFGEGSRLTVL.

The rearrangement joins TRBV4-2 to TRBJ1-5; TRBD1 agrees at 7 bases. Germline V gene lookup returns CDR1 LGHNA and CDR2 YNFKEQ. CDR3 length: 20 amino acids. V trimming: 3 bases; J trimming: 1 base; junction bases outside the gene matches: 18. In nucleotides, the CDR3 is TGTGCCAGCAGCCAGACAAACCGCTTAGGGGGCAGCGGGAGCAATCAGCCCCAGCATTTT. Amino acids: CASSQTNRLGGSGSNQPQHF.

CDR3 DNA sequence: TGTGCCAGCAGCCCACGGGACAGGTGGAGTGAAAAACTGTTTTTT. Translating it yields CASSPRDRWSEKLFF. The genes are TRBV5-6 and TRBJ1-4, with 8 bases aligning to TRBD1. V was pared by 4 bases and J by 7 bases, with 9 bases of the junction left unmatched. The CDR3 extends over 15 amino acids. Germline loops: CDR1 SGHDT, CDR2 YYEEEE.

In DNA, the CDR3 is TGTGCCAGCAGTGAAGTCAGTACCTACGAGCAGTACTTC. Residues: CASSEVSTYEQYF. The chain combines TRBV2 with TRBJ2-7, with D hard to call. Per germline, CDR1 SNHLY and CDR2 FYNNEI. This CDR3 contains 13 residues. The V gene lost 1 base and the J gene lost 2 bases, with 6 bases spanning the gap.

As DNA, the CDR3 is TGCGCCAGCAGCCAGAGACAGGTTGGGAACACTGAAGCTTTCTTT. It encodes CASSQRQVGNTEAFF. This sequence joins TRBV4-1 and TRBJ1-1; perhaps TRBD1 as D (6 bases). The CDR3 totals 15 residues. V lost 3 bases to trimming and J lost 1 base, with 12 bases between them. Germline-derived CDR1 and CDR2 are MGHRA and YSYEKL.